This T cell receptor (beta chain) was captured by sequencing in a study of T cell responses to AZD1222 COVID-19 vaccine. Whole-study findings and limits: Seropositive at baseline were only five or six AZD1222 recipients.

CDR3 size: 14 residues. V lost 3 bases and J lost 4; bases outside the gene matches: 2. Germline loops: CDR1 SGHVS, CDR2 FNYEAQ. As for this clone: The antigen is unknown.

TCRdb keeps only in-frame clones here, not all; method: immunoSEQ multiplex PCR. In the table there are more than 250,000 clones, over 85% of which are singletons. The TCR originated in an adult in good health. This chain uses TRBV7-6 with TRBJ1-1, with 10 positions matching TRBD1. The source was peripheral blood, collected on day 0 of AZD1222 vaccination. The CDR3: CASSLGQGSTEAFF. The CDR3 DNA reads as TGTGCCAGCAGCTTGGGACAGGGGAGCACTGAAGCTTTCTTT.